A single sample gave rise to the 25 T cell receptor beta chains below, sequenced in a study of cytomegalovirus exposure and HLA in healthy donors. It was with 60 Vbeta and 13 Jbeta primers that the PCR ran. Profiling relied on immunoSEQ multiplex PCR, and the TCRdb table lists in-frame clones only, not all of them. The sample lists about 240,000 clones, over 70% occurring once. Sequences were obtained from PBMCs. These receptors came from an older woman in good health and CMV-seropositive.

The V call is TRBV6-5, the J call TRBJ1-2, with 7 bases fitting TRBD1. CDR1 is MNHEY, CDR2 SVGAGI, per germline. The CDR3 is 15 residues long. The J segment lost 7 bases and the V segment lost 6 bases, leaving 14 bases of the junction unmatched. The CDR3 bases are TGTGCCAGCAGGGGGAGAGACAGGGAACTGGGTGGCTACACCTTC. It specifies CASRGRDRELGGYTF.

The CDR3 reads CASRDRGPNEQFF. CDR3 DNA: TGTGCCAGCCGGGACAGGGGCCCTAATGAGCAGTTCTTC. The chain carries TRBV25-1 and TRBJ2-1, with TRBD1 matching over 10 bases. Losses at the gene ends were 8 bases for V and 7 bases for J; bases not matched to a gene: 5. The CDR3 has 13 amino acids. CDR1 is MGHDK and CDR2 is SYGVNS in the germline V gene.

The chain joins TRBV29-1 to TRBJ1-2; D perhaps matches TRBD1 (5 bases). The CDR3 consists of 11 residues. Germline V CDR1 and CDR2: SQVTM, ANQGSEA. V was cut by 3 bases and J by 6 bases, with 8 bases left in between. The CDR3 DNA sequence: TGCAGCGTTGAGGCGGGGGATGGCTACACCTTC. Its protein is CSVEAGDGYTF.

This chain links TRBV7-9 with TRBJ2-1; 7 bases align to TRBD2. The CDR3 contains 11 residues. CDR1 and CDR2 (germline): SEHNR, FQNEAQ (reference sequence). The V segment lost 11 bases and the J segment 3 bases; nucleotides outside the gene matches: 1. The CDR3 spells CASGGYNEQFF. CDR3 nucleotide sequence: TGTGCCTCGGGGGGCTACAATGAGCAGTTCTTC. Based on the CDR3 plus reference TRBV7-9 and TRBJ2-1, the full variable domain is DTGVSQNPRHKITKRGQNVTFRCDPISEHNRLYWYRQTLGQGPEFLTYFQNEAQLEKSRLLSDRFSAERPKGSFSTLEIQRTEQGDSAMYLCASGGYNEQFFGPGTRLTVL.

A word on this clone: The junction differs from germline at one of its ends, possibly a read error. The gene calls are TRBV7-9 and TRBJ1-4; D gene ambiguous. Germline lookup yields CDR1 SEHNR and CDR2 FQNEAQ (reference sequence). The CDR3 is made up of 14 amino acids. CDR3 sequence: CSSSLAGQVGKLFF. DNA for the CDR3: TGTTCCAGCAGCTTAGCCGGCCAGGTTGGGAAACTGTTTTTT.

The DNA for the CDR3 is TGTGCCAGCAGTGATACGGTCGCAGGGGACACTGAAGCTTTCTTT. This translates into CASSDTVAGDTEAFF. V gene TRBV25-1 combines with J gene TRBJ1-1, with D perhaps TRBD1 (6 bases). This CDR3 contains 15 residues. Germline lookup yields CDR1 MGHDK and CDR2 SYGVNS. The V end was cut by 3 bases, the J end by 3 bases, with 14 bases between.

The genes are TRBV2 and TRBJ1-1; 7 bases are shared with TRBD1. Trimming took 4 bases from V and 1 from J; bases not matched to a gene: 6. Germline V gene sequence: CDR1 SNHLY, CDR2 FYNNEI. The CDR3 is 15 amino acids. CDR3 protein: CASSVGRQGNTEAFF. The DNA of the CDR3 is TGTGCCAGCAGTGTAGGTAGACAGGGGAACACTGAAGCTTTCTTT.

This chain links TRBV27 with TRBJ1-5; the match to TRBD1 covers 7 bases. This CDR3 is 14 amino acids long. CDR1 is MNHEY and CDR2 is SMNVEV in the germline V gene (reference sequence). The V segment lost 7 bases and the J segment 7 bases; nucleotides outside the gene matches: 10. CDR3 sequence: CASTQQQGRQPQHF. The DNA of the CDR3 is TGTGCCAGCACCCAACAACAGGGGAGGCAGCCCCAGCATTTT.

The chain recombines TRBV6-5 with TRBJ2-1, with D perhaps TRBD1 (5 bases). The CDR3 runs to 15 residues. Germline V gene data show CDR1 as MNHEY and CDR2 as SVGAGI. The ends were cut back, 4 bases at V and 6 bases at J, with 16 bases in the middle. CDR3 DNA sequence: TGTGCCAGCAGTTCAACACAGACACAGGTCAATGAGCAGTTCTTC. The encoded protein is CASSSTQTQVNEQFF.

V is TRBV19 and J is TRBJ1-1; 7 positions match TRBD1. CDR1 is LNHDA and CDR2 is SQIVND in the germline V gene (reference sequence). J was trimmed by 0 bases and V by 3 bases; bases with no gene match: 10. The CDR3 is 17 residues long. CDR3 in DNA: TGTGCCAGTAGTATGAACAGGGGAATAAGAATGAACACTGAAGCTTTCTTT. Translation gives CASSMNRGIRMNTEAFF.

The gene calls are TRBV7-9 and TRBJ2-3, with 7 bases fitting TRBD2. The CDR3 has 16 residues. V was pared by 6 bases and J by 8 bases, with 17 bases of the junction left unmatched. In germline, CDR1 is SEHNR, CDR2 FQNEAQ (reference sequence). The CDR3 sequence is CASSRREVPHRGTQYF. The CDR3 region has the DNA TGTGCCAGCAGTCGACGGGAGGTCCCTCACAGAGGTACGCAGTATTTT.

The CDR3 coding sequence is TGCGCCAGCAGCCAAACTAGGGGCAATCAGCCCCAGCATTTT. This translates into CASSQTRGNQPQHF. The chain joins TRBV4-1 to TRBJ1-5; D is unclear. The CDR3 totals 14 residues. Trimming cost V 2 bases and J 2 bases, with 7 bases left between them. CDR1 MGHRA and CDR2 YSYEKL come from the germline V gene.

The V gene is TRBV9, the J gene TRBJ2-2, with TRBD1 as a possible D gene (6 bases). Trimming removed 3 bases at V and 0 bases at J, with 9 bases between. This CDR3 has 15 residues. CDR1 and CDR2 (germline): SGDLS, YYNGEE. The CDR3 loop is CASSAGQSNTGELFF. CDR3 sequence (DNA): TGTGCCAGCAGCGCTGGACAGTCGAACACCGGGGAGCTGTTTTTT.

V is TRBV6-5 and J is TRBJ2-2; D might be TRBD1 (6 bases). Germline V gives CDR1 MNHEY, CDR2 SVGAGI. This CDR3 region has 16 residues. Between the trimmed V and J ends, which lost 0 bases and 0 bases, there was a span of 8 bases. Here the CDR3 reads CASSYSWGPNTGELFF. The DNA for the CDR3 is TGTGCCAGCAGTTACTCGTGGGGGCCGAACACCGGGGAGCTGTTTTTT.

The J gene is TRBJ1-1, the V gene TRBV19, with no clear D. V was trimmed by 7 bases and J by 4 bases, leaving 19 bases between them. The V gene's germline CDR1 is LNHDA and CDR2 SQIVND (reference sequence). This CDR3 region has 15 residues. The CDR3 reads CASTNLAGGRTEAFF. The CDR3 DNA reads TGTGCCAGTACCAACCTGGCGGGTGGCCGCACTGAAGCTTTCTTT.

CDR3 sequence reads: CASSSGQNQPQHF. The CDR3 DNA reads as TGTGCCAGTAGTTCGGGACAGAATCAGCCCCAGCATTTT. The chain uses TRBV19 and TRBJ1-5; 7 bases line up with TRBD1. This CDR3 is 13 amino acids long. The V gene's germline CDR1 is LNHDA and CDR2 SQIVND (reference sequence). Losses at the gene ends were 5 bases for V and 4 bases for J; bases not matched to a gene: 2.

The rearrangement joins TRBV5-1 to TRBJ2-2; 10 positions agree with TRBD1. CDR3 length: 15 amino acids. The V gene end was trimmed by 4 bases and the J gene end by 5 bases; junction bases not matched to a gene: 5. The germline V gene has CDR1 SGHRS and CDR2 YFSETQ. CDR3 DNA: TGCGCCAGCAGCCCCCCGGGACAGGGGACCGGGGAGCTGTTTTTT. Translating gives CASSPPGQGTGELFF.

This clone was seen once. The chain has TRBV29-1 and TRBJ1-1, with a tentative D call TRBD1 (6 bases). V was pared by 4 bases and J by 4 bases, with 16 bases between. Germline V gene lookup returns CDR1 SQVTM and CDR2 ANQGSEA. CDR3 length equals 14 residues. In DNA, the CDR3 is TGCAGCGTTGGCGCGGGGGGGCAGAGCACTGAAGCTTTCTTT. Translating gives CSVGAGGQSTEAFF.

There are a few counts of this clone. The V call is TRBV6-4, the J call TRBJ1-5; no firm D call. Trimming shortened V by 0 bases and J by 7 bases, and 7 bases separated the two germline ends. Looked up from germline, CDR1 is MRHNA and CDR2 is SNTAGT. This CDR3 is 13 amino acids long. CDR3 region: CASSDSPGQPQHF. CDR3 nucleotide sequence: TGTGCCAGCAGTGACTCGCCCGGGCAGCCCCAGCATTTT.

V is TRBV27 and J is TRBJ2-3; possible D gene TRBD1, 6 bases. The length of the CDR3 is 13 residues. The germline V and J ends were trimmed by 4 bases and 2 bases, with 7 bases remaining between them. Germline lookup yields CDR1 MNHEY and CDR2 SMNVEV (reference sequence). The CDR3 DNA reads TGTGCCAGCAGTTGGGACATCACAGATACGCAGTATTTT. Translation: CASSWDITDTQYF.

J is TRBJ2-3 and V is TRBV27, with 8 bases identical to TRBD2. Germline V gene data show CDR1 as MNHEY and CDR2 as SMNVEV (reference sequence). V was pared by 5 bases and J by 4 bases, with 2 bases of the junction left unmatched. The CDR3 loop spans 13 amino acids. The CDR3 is CASSTGGPDTQYF. The CDR3 DNA reads as TGTGCCAGCAGTACGGGAGGGCCAGATACGCAGTATTTT.

The chain recombines TRBV30 with TRBJ2-3, with a tentative D call TRBD1 (5 bases). The V end was cut by 5 bases, the J end by 2 bases, with 8 bases between. The germline V gene encodes CDR1 GTSNPN and CDR2 SVGIG (reference sequence). The CDR3 covers 12 residues. The CDR3: CAWSGNTDTQYF. The CDR3 DNA reads as TGTGCCTGGTCAGGGAACACAGATACGCAGTATTTT.

The chain has TRBV7-2 and TRBJ1-5; D unclear. V lost 5 bases and J lost 6, with 17 bases in between. The CDR3 is made up of 15 amino acids. CDR1 is SGHTA, CDR2 FQGNSA, per germline. The CDR3 region is CASSPRGHGSQPQHF. The CDR3 nucleotides are TGTGCCAGCAGCCCCCGCGGGCATGGCAGTCAGCCCCAGCATTTT.

A few counts support this clone. This chain uses TRBV5-1 with TRBJ2-2, with a possible D match to TRBD1 (6 bases). The CDR3 runs 14 residues. Trimming cost V 0 bases and J 4 bases, with 7 bases left between them. The germline V gene encodes CDR1 SGHRS and CDR2 YFSETQ. The CDR3 bases are TGCGCCAGCAGCTTGGACAGGGCCACCGGGGAGCTGTTTTTT. It translates to CASSLDRATGELFF.

V gene TRBV6-1 combines with J gene TRBJ1-4; tentative D call: TRBD1 (5 bases). The germline V gene encodes CDR1 MNHNS and CDR2 SASEGT. The CDR3 sequence is 13 residues long. Trimming took off 5 bases at V and 8 bases at J, with 12 bases between the two ends. The CDR3 loop is CASSPQEGEKLFF. CDR3 coding DNA: TGTGCCAGCAGTCCACAGGAGGGAGAAAAACTGTTTTTT.